A single TCR beta chain is shown here with its context. The data derive from a study of blood T cell repertoires in COVID-19. In terms of age and location, participants ranged from about 18 to 95 years and lived in about 25 US areas. What the recovered Cohort 3 donors had was two negative PCRs, clearance, or symptom resolution. Using immunoSEQ multiplex PCR, the repertoire was profiled, and TCRdb retains in-frame clones only, with some absent. Among roughly 350,000 clones listed, more than 85% were seen once. The CDR3 has 17 amino acids. Germline loops: CDR1 LGHDT, CDR2 YNNKEL (reference sequence). Trimming shortened V by 3 bases and J by 0 bases, and 16 bases separated the two germline ends.

Sequenced material: PBMCs or T cells enriched from blood (not recorded which). This sequence was found in a woman under 40 who had recovered from COVID-19. J is TRBJ2-3 and V is TRBV3-1 (or the pseudogene TRBV3-2); possibly TRBD1 for D (5 bases). CDR3 sequence: CASSHQRTNPSTDTQYF. The CDR3 nucleotides are TGTGCCAGCAGCCACCAGAGGACAAATCCTAGCACAGATACGCAGTATTTT.